Listed here are 21 T cell receptor beta chains from one sample, sequenced in a study of T-cell reconstitution after alpha-beta-depleted transplantation in children. Unique molecular identifiers were used to barcode this TCRbeta library. MiXCR, applied by TCRdb to the PCR reads, yields one record per CDR3 protein. The repertoire has approximately 1,000,000 distinct CDR3 sequences, about 31% of them found once; the top ten carry roughly 30%. This specimen consisted of PBMCs, mostly from graft donor cells, obtained 360 days after TCRalphabeta/CD19-depleted stem cell transplant. The receptors come from a boy younger than two who had a stem cell transplant for SCID, so the T cells may come from the graft donor.

This clonotype was counted only a few times. The gene calls are TRBV13 and TRBJ2-3; D unclear. From germline, CDR1 is PRHDT and CDR2 FYEKMQ (reference sequence). V lost 5 bases, J lost 0 bases, and 21 bases lay in between. The CDR3 sequence is 18 residues long. Here the CDR3 DNA reads TGTGCCAGCAGCCCCGTAGGGTATCCGGTACCTAGCACAGATACGCAGTATTTT. This gives the protein CASSPVGYPVPSTDTQYF.

This clonotype has just a few counts. The chain combines TRBV28 with TRBJ2-1, with 8 nucleotides matching TRBD1. The V segment lost 7 bases and the J segment 5 bases; nucleotides outside the gene matches: 13. The germline CDR1 and CDR2 sequences are MDHEN and SYDVKM. The CDR3 has 16 amino acids. CDR3 DNA sequence: TGTGCCAGCACTCAGGGGGCCGGCCTTGGGAACAATGAGCAGTTCTTC. This codes for CASTQGAGLGNNEQFF.

This clonotype was counted between two and nine times. The chain is built from TRBV7-3 and TRBJ2-2; perhaps TRBD2 as D (5 bases). The V and J ends lost 3 bases and 1 base respectively, with 9 bases between them. Germline assignment: CDR1 SGHTA and CDR2 FQGTGA. The CDR3 length is 15 residues. DNA of the CDR3: TGTGCCAGCAGCTTGGGGAGAGAGAACACCGGGGAGCTGTTTTTT. This gives the protein CASSLGRENTGELFF.

A few counts support this clonotype. This chain connects TRBV11-2 to TRBJ2-2, with 11 bases fitting TRBD1. The CDR3 has 16 amino acids. The germline V gene encodes CDR1 SGHAT and CDR2 FQNNGV. V gave up 5 bases and J gave up 4 bases; unmatched junction bases: 6. DNA for the CDR3: TGTGCCAGCAGCCCCCGGGGACAGGGGGTCACCGGGGAGCTGTTTTTT. This encodes CASSPRGQGVTGELFF.

The rearrangement joins TRBV20-1 to TRBJ1-5; no reliable D call. The length of the CDR3 is 16 residues. Germline V lookup: CDR1 DFQATT, CDR2 SNEGSKA (reference sequence). V was trimmed by 0 bases and J by 2 bases, leaving 14 bases between them. The CDR3 nucleotides read TGCAGTGCTAGAGATCCCCCCGGCAGGCGCAATCAGCCCCAGCATTTT. Its protein product is CSARDPPGRRNQPQHF.

This chain links TRBV3-1 with TRBJ2-5; D may be TRBD1 or TRBD2 (5 bases each). CDR3 length: 15 amino acids. Trimming stripped 2 bases from V and 4 bases from J, with 14 bases between. The germline V gene has CDR1 LGHDT and CDR2 YNNKEL (reference sequence). The CDR3 DNA reads as TGTGCCAGCAGCCAAACCTGGGGGATCGGAGAGACCCAGTACTTC. Translating gives CASSQTWGIGETQYF.

The chain employs TRBV4-2 and TRBJ2-6, with no clear D. V was pared by 2 bases and J by 2 bases, with 7 bases between. Per germline, CDR1 LGHNA and CDR2 YNFKEQ. CDR3 size: 15 residues. CDR3 in amino acids: CASSQKIAGANVLTF. DNA of the CDR3: TGTGCCAGCAGCCAAAAAATTGCTGGGGCCAACGTCCTGACTTTC.

The table lists this clonotype with a count of one. The V gene is TRBV20-1, the J gene TRBJ2-3; 10 positions agree with TRBD2. There are 15 residues in the CDR3. J gave up 0 bases and V 6 bases, and 6 bases lay outside the gene matches. The germline V gene has CDR1 DFQATT and CDR2 SNEGSKA (reference sequence). The CDR3 coding sequence is TGCAGTGCAATCGGACTAGCGGCTAGCACAGATACGCAGTATTTT. Residues: CSAIGLAASTDTQYF.

This clonotype has just a few counts. V and J are TRBV20-1 and TRBJ2-1; D unresolved. Germline CDR1 and CDR2: DFQATT and SNEGSKA (reference sequence). V was cut by 1 base and J by 0 bases, with 13 bases left in between. This CDR3 is 16 amino acids long. CDR3: CSARGRAKSSYNEQFF. The CDR3 DNA is TGCAGTGCTAGAGGGAGAGCGAAAAGCTCCTACAATGAGCAGTTCTTC.

The genes are TRBV20-1 and TRBJ1-5; a weak D match, TRBD1 (6 bases). Deletions cut 6 bases from V and 3 bases from J, with 15 bases between. Germline CDR1 and CDR2: DFQATT and SNEGSKA (reference sequence). The CDR3 spans 14 residues. The CDR3 sequence is CSAKDRPYNQPQHF. CDR3 in DNA: TGCAGTGCGAAAGACAGGCCCTACAATCAGCCCCAGCATTTT.

This clonotype appeared a few times. The genes are TRBV2 and TRBJ2-3, with 9 positions matching TRBD2. This CDR3 is built from 16 residues. Germline lookup yields CDR1 SNHLY and CDR2 FYNNEI. Trimming cost V 4 bases and J 3 bases; bases outside gene matches: 8. CDR3 sequence: CASSGGGGARTDTQYF. The CDR3 nucleotides read TGTGCCAGCAGTGGCGGCGGGGGGGCCCGAACAGATACGCAGTATTTT.

This clonotype was seen repeatedly, ten times or more. The chain uses TRBV5-1 and TRBJ1-5; D ambiguous. V shed 1 base and J shed 5 bases, with 7 bases lying between them. The CDR3 extends over 13 amino acids. CDR1 is SGHRS, CDR2 YFSETQ, per germline. The chain's CDR3 is CASSLRPDQPQHF. CDR3 bases: TGCGCCAGCAGCTTGAGGCCAGATCAGCCCCAGCATTTT.

The chain links TRBV4-1 to TRBJ2-5; D uncertain. V lost 0 bases, J lost 5 bases, and 10 bases lay in between. The length of the CDR3 is 14 residues. Per germline, CDR1 MGHRA and CDR2 YSYEKL. The CDR3 coding sequence is TGCGCCAGCAGCCAAGATGGATTGAGGGAGACCCAGTACTTC. Translation gives CASSQDGLRETQYF.

The J gene is TRBJ2-7, the V gene TRBV12-3 or TRBV12-4, with 9 positions matching TRBD2. The V gene end was trimmed by 3 bases and the J gene end by 3 bases; junction bases not matched to a gene: 9. The CDR3 has 16 amino acids. The CDR3: CASSFFRSSGGYEQYF. For the CDR3, the DNA is TGTGCCAGCAGTTTCTTTCGGAGTAGCGGGGGCTACGAGCAGTACTTC.

The chain combines TRBV12-3 or TRBV12-4 with TRBJ1-5; a possible D gene is TRBD1 (5 bases). With 6 bases removed from V and 6 bases from J, the gap between germline ends came to 12 bases. The CDR3 contains 13 residues. The CDR3 DNA follows: TGTGCCAGCAGCGCAGGGTTTAGTCAGCCCCAGCATTTT. Amino acid sequence: CASSAGFSQPQHF.

This clonotype was observed a few times. The chain links TRBV15 to TRBJ2-7, with 10 bases aligning to TRBD1. J gave up 7 bases and V 3 bases, and 0 bases lay outside the gene matches. The germline V gene encodes CDR1 LNHNV and CDR2 YYDKDF (reference sequence). The CDR3 length is 12 residues. The CDR3 region is CATSRGQGEQYF. The DNA of the CDR3 is TGTGCCACCAGCAGGGGACAGGGGGAGCAGTACTTC.

This sequence joins TRBV9 and TRBJ2-2, with unresolved D. V was shortened by 0 bases and J by 4 bases, with 10 bases between the two germline ends. Germline CDR1 SGDLS, CDR2 YYNGEE. CDR3 length: 15 amino acids. CDR3 sequence: CASSVGGLSTGELFF. For the CDR3, the DNA is TGTGCCAGCAGCGTAGGGGGTTTGAGCACCGGGGAGCTGTTTTTT.

This clonotype has more than one count but fewer than ten. This chain joins TRBV4-2 and TRBJ1-1, with no clear D. The CDR3 sequence is 15 residues long. The ends were cut back, 0 bases at V and 0 bases at J, with 8 bases in the middle. Germline CDR1 LGHNA, CDR2 YNFKEQ. The CDR3 region has the DNA TGTGCCAGCAGCCAAGATAGCCCGGTGAACACTGAAGCTTTCTTT. This translates into CASSQDSPVNTEAFF.

The chain recombines TRBV11-2 with TRBJ2-1, with 11 nucleotides matching TRBD2. CDR1 SGHAT and CDR2 FQNNGV come from the germline V gene. This CDR3 spans 16 amino acids. The V and J ends lost 5 bases and 4 bases, in that order; junction bases with no gene match: 7. The CDR3 loop is CASSPASGGHYNEQFF. Here the CDR3 DNA reads TGTGCCAGCAGCCCCGCTAGCGGGGGGCATTACAATGAGCAGTTCTTC.

V and J are TRBV12-3 or TRBV12-4 and TRBJ2-7; 12 nucleotides match TRBD2. This CDR3 region has 15 residues. V lost 4 bases to trimming and J lost 4 bases; unmatched junction nucleotides: 5. The CDR3 DNA reads as TGTGCCAGCAGTTCGACTAGCGGGGGACCTTACGAGCAGTACTTC. Protein product: CASSSTSGGPYEQYF.

This clonotype was counted only a few times. The chain has TRBV5-6 and TRBJ1-2, with D unresolved. This CDR3 comprises 15 residues. The germline gives CDR1 SGHDT, CDR2 YYEEEE. Between the trimmed V and J ends, which lost 1 base and 5 bases, there was a span of 15 bases. The CDR3 region has the DNA TGTGCCAGCAGCTTGAATCCAGCCTCCCTTTATGGCTACACCTTC. Translating it yields CASSLNPASLYGYTF.